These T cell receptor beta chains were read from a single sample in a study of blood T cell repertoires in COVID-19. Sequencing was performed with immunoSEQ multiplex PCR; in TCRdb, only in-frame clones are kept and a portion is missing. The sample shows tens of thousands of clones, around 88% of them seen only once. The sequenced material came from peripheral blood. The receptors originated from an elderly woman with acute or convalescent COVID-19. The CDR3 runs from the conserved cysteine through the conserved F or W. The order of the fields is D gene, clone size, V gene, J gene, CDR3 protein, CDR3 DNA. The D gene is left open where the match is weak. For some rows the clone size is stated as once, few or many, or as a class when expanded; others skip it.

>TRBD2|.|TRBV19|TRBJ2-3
CATTPSAGRTDTQYF
TGTGCCACCACACCCTCAGCGGGGCGCACAGATACGCAGTATTTT
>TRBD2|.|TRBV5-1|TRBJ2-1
CASMTSGSFDEQFF
TGCGCCAGCATGACTAGCGGGAGTTTCGATGAGCAGTTCTTC
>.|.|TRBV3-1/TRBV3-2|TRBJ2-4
CASSATPGAKNIQYF
TGTGCCAGCAGCGCCACCCCGGGGGCCAAAAACATTCAGTACTTC
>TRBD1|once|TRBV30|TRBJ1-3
CAWSGGQGAGNSGNTIYF
TGTGCCTGGAGTGGAGGACAGGGGGCAGGGAACTCTGGAAACACCATATATTTT
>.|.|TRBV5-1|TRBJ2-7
CASSLGHGYEQYF
TGCGCCAGCAGCTTGGGACATGGTTACGAGCAGTACTTC
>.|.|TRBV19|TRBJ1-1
CASSFPWGGKNTEAFF
TGTGCCAGTAGTTTCCCCTGGGGAGGGAAAAACACTGAAGCTTTCTTT
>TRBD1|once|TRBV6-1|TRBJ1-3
CASSETGSGNTIYF
TGTGCCAGCAGTGAGACAGGGTCTGGAAACACCATATATTTT
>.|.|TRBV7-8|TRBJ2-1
CASSLKRINEQFF
TGTGCCAGCAGCTTAAAGAGAATTAATGAGCAGTTCTTC
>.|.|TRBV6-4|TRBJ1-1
CASSDINTNTEAFF
TGTGCCAGCAGTGACATTAACACGAACACTGAAGCTTTCTTT
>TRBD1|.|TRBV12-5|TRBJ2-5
CASGIGQGAETQYF
TGTGCTAGTGGCATCGGACAGGGGGCAGAGACCCAGTACTTC
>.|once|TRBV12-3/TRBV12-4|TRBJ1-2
CASSRGNYGYTF
TGTGCCAGCAGCCGAGGGAACTATGGCTACACCTTC
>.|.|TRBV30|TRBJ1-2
CAWSRGPGLGYTF
TGTGCCTGGAGCAGGGGCCCAGGTCTAGGCTACACCTTC
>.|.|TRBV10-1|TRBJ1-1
CASSEKRGLFTEAFF
TGCGCCAGCAGTGAAAAGCGGGGTCTGTTCACTGAAGCTTTCTTT
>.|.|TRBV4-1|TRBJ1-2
CASSPSESGVLGYTF
TGCGCCAGCAGCCCCTCTGAGTCAGGGGTTCTTGGCTACACCTTC
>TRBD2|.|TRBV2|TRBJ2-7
CASSELTRQTGTSTLF
TGTGCCAGCAGTGAGTTAACCCGACAAACCGGGACTAGTACCCTGTTC
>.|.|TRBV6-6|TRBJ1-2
CAGAGELNYGYTF
TGTGCCGGGGCAGGGGAGTTGAACTATGGCTACACCTTC
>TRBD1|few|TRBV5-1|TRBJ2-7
CASSLEGAREQYF
TGCGCCAGCAGCTTGGAGGGGGCGAGGGAGCAGTACTTC
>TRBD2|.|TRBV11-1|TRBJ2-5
CASSLVAGASQETQYF
TGTGCCAGCAGCTTAGTAGCGGGGGCTTCACAAGAGACCCAGTACTTC
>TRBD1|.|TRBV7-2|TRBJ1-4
CASSFTGATNEKLFF
TGTGCCAGCAGCTTTACAGGGGCAACTAATGAAAAACTGTTTTTT
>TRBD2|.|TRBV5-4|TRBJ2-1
CASSLGGGYNEQFF
TGTGCCAGCAGCTTGGGCGGGGGCTACAATGAGCAGTTCTTC
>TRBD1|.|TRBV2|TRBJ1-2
CASSASGQGSGYGYTF
TGTGCCAGCAGTGCTTCGGGACAGGGGTCGGGCTATGGCTACACCTTC
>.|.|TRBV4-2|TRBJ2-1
CASSRSGRVYNEQFF
TGTGCCAGCAGCCGCTCTGGGCGGGTTTACAATGAGCAGTTCTTC
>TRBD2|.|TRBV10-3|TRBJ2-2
CAIPGTSAGTGELFF
TGTGCCATCCCAGGGACTAGCGCGGGCACCGGGGAGCTGTTTTTT
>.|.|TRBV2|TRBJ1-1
CASTERGGLTEAFF
TGTGCCAGCACCGAACGGGGGGGCCTCACTGAAGCTTTCTTT
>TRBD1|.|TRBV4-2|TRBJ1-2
CASSQEGEGQGIYGYTF
TGTGCCAGCAGCCAAGAAGGGGAGGGACAGGGGATCTATGGCTACACCTTC
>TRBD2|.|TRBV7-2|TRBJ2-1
CASSLSLAGGNEQFF
TGTGCCAGCAGCTTAAGCCTAGCGGGAGGAAATGAGCAGTTCTTC
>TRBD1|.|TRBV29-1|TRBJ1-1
CSAPTGRNAEAFF
TGCAGCGCTCCGACAGGGCGGAACGCTGAAGCTTTCTTT
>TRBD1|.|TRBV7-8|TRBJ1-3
CASSLGQGQGNTIYF
TGTGCCAGCAGCTTAGGACAGGGTCAGGGAAACACCATATATTTT
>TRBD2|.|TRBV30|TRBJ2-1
CAWSDLAGGPLF
TGTGCCTGGAGTGACTTAGCGGGAGGGCCCCTCTTC
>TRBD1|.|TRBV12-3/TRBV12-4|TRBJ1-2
CASSDRAPYGYTF
TGTGCCAGCAGCGACAGGGCTCCCTATGGCTACACCTTC
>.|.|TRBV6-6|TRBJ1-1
CASTSGLGGEAFF
TGTGCCAGCACTTCCGGACTAGGGGGTGAGGCTTTCTTT
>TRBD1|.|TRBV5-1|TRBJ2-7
CASSTGTAPYEQYF
TGCGCCAGCAGCACTGGGACAGCCCCTTACGAGCAGTACTTC
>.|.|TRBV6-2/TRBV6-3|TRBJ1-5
CASSDRPNQPQHF
TGTGCCAGCAGTGACAGGCCCAATCAGCCCCAGCATTTT
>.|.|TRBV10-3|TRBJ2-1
CAKDSYPRNEQFF
TGTGCCAAAGACAGTTATCCCCGCAATGAGCAGTTCTTC
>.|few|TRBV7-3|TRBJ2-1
CASSRYIDNEQFF
TGTGCCAGCAGCCGTTATATAGACAATGAGCAGTTCTTC
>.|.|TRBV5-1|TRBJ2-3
CASSSLGRSTTSTDTQYF
TGCGCCAGCAGCTCTTTGGGCAGAAGCACAACTAGCACAGATACGCAGTATTTT
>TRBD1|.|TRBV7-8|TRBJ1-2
CASSLAGTGGGGYTF
TGTGCCAGCAGCTTAGCGGGGACAGGGGGCGGTGGCTACACCTTC
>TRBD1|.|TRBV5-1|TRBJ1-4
CASSPGTGGREKLFF
TGCGCCAGCAGTCCCGGGACAGGGGGCCGGGAAAAACTGTTTTTT
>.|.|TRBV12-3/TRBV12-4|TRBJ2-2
CASSVTGELFF
TGTGCCAGCTCAGTTACCGGGGAGCTGTTTTTT
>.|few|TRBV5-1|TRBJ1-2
CASSLDGVANYGYTF
TGCGCCAGCAGCTTGGACGGGGTAGCTAACTATGGCTACACCTTC
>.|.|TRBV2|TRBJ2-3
CASRIGSQRRNTQYF
TGTGCCAGCAGAATCGGGTCCCAAAGGAGGAATACGCAGTATTTT
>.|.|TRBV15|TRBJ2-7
CATSRGGGAQSYEQYF
TGTGCCACCAGCAGAGGTGGAGGGGCCCAATCCTACGAGCAGTACTTC